This T cell receptor beta chain came from a study of blood T cell repertoires in COVID-19. This CDR3 is built from 16 residues. Trimming cost V 1 base and J 0 bases, with 10 bases left between them. The germline V gene encodes CDR1 SGHDN and CDR2 FVKESK. Seattle's cohort entered during active infection and was followed longitudinally. This table comes from immunoSEQ multiplex PCR, and its TCRdb copy is limited to in-frame clones, with some not included. Of 350,000 or so clones in the sample, approximately 89% were seen once. This chain uses TRBV14 with TRBJ1-3; the D gene is possibly TRBD1 (6 bases). The source material was peripheral blood. This TCR was recovered from a woman under 40 with COVID-19, enrolled during active disease. The CDR3 here is CASSQVGARSGNTIYF. The CDR3 DNA sequence: TGTGCCAGCAGCCAAGTGGGGGCGCGCTCTGGAAACACCATATATTTT.